One and the same sample provided the 28 T cell receptor beta chains below, sequenced in a study of blood T cell repertoires in COVID-19. Data came from immunoSEQ multiplex PCR; TCRdb stores just in-frame clones and leaves some out. Here the sample spans some 120,000 clones, approximately 80% being singletons. Input material: peripheral blood. The receptor source for this set is a man aged 40-50 years with active or convalescent COVID-19.

The V and J genes are TRBV19 and TRBJ1-1; tentatively, D is TRBD1 (6 bases). The CDR3 runs 17 residues. Per the germline V gene, CDR1 is LNHDA and CDR2 is SQIVND (reference sequence). Trimming left V 1 base short and J 2 bases short, with 17 bases between. Written as DNA, the CDR3 is TGTGCCAGTAGTATAGTCCAGGGGTGGGAGCAAAACACTGAAGCTTTCTTT. This gives the protein CASSIVQGWEQNTEAFF.

V and J are TRBV3-1 (or the pseudogene TRBV3-2) and TRBJ1-4; D is perhaps TRBD1 (5 bases). CDR1 is LGHDT, CDR2 YNNKEL, per germline (reference sequence). Trimming removed 1 base from V and 5 bases from J, with 8 bases in between. This CDR3 contains 14 residues. CDR3 bases: TGTGCCAGCAGCCAAGGACAGAGAAATGAAAAACTGTTTTTT. Amino acid sequence: CASSQGQRNEKLFF.

The V gene is TRBV20-1, the J gene TRBJ2-1; TRBD2 might be the D (6 bases). Germline V gene lookup returns CDR1 DFQATT and CDR2 SNEGSKA (reference sequence). V lost 3 bases and J lost 6, with 15 bases in between. The CDR3 length is 14 residues. The CDR3 sequence is CSASIFLGGNEQFF. The CDR3 DNA reads TGCAGTGCTAGTATCTTTTTGGGGGGCAATGAGCAGTTCTTC.

The chain recombines TRBV9 with TRBJ1-6; 10 positions agree with TRBD1. This CDR3 comprises 15 residues. The germline gives CDR1 SGDLS, CDR2 YYNGEE. Losses at the gene ends were 0 bases for V and 7 bases for J; bases not matched to a gene: 1. The DNA for the CDR3 is TGTGCCAGCAGCGTAGAGGGACAGGGGAATTCACCCCTCCACTTT. Translating gives CASSVEGQGNSPLHF.

The chain's CDR3 is CSVESAGPRGEQYF. As DNA, the CDR3 is TGCAGCGTTGAGTCGGCGGGCCCACGGGGGGAGCAGTACTTC. The chain uses TRBV29-1 and TRBJ2-7; a weak D match, TRBD2 (6 bases). From germline, CDR1 is SQVTM and CDR2 ANQGSEA. The V end lost 3 bases, the J end lost 7 bases, and 19 bases lay between the germline ends. This CDR3 has 14 amino acids.

This chain uses TRBV7-2 with TRBJ2-7, with 15 positions matching TRBD2. In germline, CDR1 is SGHTA, CDR2 FQGNSA. Losses at the gene ends were 5 bases for V and 6 bases for J; bases not matched to a gene: 11. This CDR3 is built from 17 residues. The CDR3 sequence is CASSTRTSGGVSGEQYF. The DNA of the CDR3 is TGTGCCAGCAGCACCCGGACTAGCGGGGGGGTCTCGGGCGAGCAGTACTTC.

The CDR3 DNA sequence: TGTGCCAGCAGCCGAGGACAGGGAGAGACCCAGTACTTC. As protein: CASSRGQGETQYF. The chain has TRBV7-3 and TRBJ2-5; 8 positions match TRBD1. Trimming removed 5 bases from V and 4 bases from J; junction bases left unmatched: 3. Per germline, CDR1 SGHTA and CDR2 FQGTGA. The CDR3 totals 13 residues.

This chain uses TRBV3-1 (or the pseudogene TRBV3-2) with TRBJ2-1; 8 positions match TRBD2. The CDR3 is made up of 14 amino acids. J gave up 7 bases and V 2 bases, and 4 bases lay outside the gene matches. CDR1 and CDR2 (germline): LGHDT, YNNKEL (reference sequence). CDR3 in DNA: TGTGCCAGCAGCCAAACACTAGCGGCTAATGAGCAGTTCTTC. Its protein product is CASSQTLAANEQFF.

The genes are TRBV5-1 and TRBJ1-5; D might be TRBD1 (5 bases). The germline gives CDR1 SGHRS, CDR2 YFSETQ. CDR3 length: 14 residues. V was pared by 0 bases and J by 5 bases, with 9 bases between. CDR3 sequence: CASSLDGGDQPQHF. CDR3 nucleotides: TGCGCCAGCAGCTTGGATGGGGGGGATCAGCCCCAGCATTTT.

J is TRBJ1-1 and V is TRBV10-3; tentative D call: TRBD1 (6 bases). Deletions cut 6 bases from V and 3 bases from J, with 14 bases between. CDR3 length: 14 amino acids. The germline V gene has CDR1 ENHRY and CDR2 SYGVKD. CDR3 region: CAISSGEGDTEAFF. The CDR3 DNA follows: TGTGCCATCAGCTCAGGAGAGGGGGACACTGAAGCTTTCTTT.

This chain links TRBV28 with TRBJ1-1; D gene uncertain. The ends were cut back, 5 bases at V and 4 bases at J, with 11 bases in the middle. The CDR3 runs to 13 residues. Germline CDR1 MDHEN, CDR2 SYDVKM. This CDR3 reads CASSRGRSTEAFF. The DNA for the CDR3 is TGTGCCAGCAGTAGAGGGAGGTCCACTGAAGCTTTCTTT.

This chain links TRBV5-5 with TRBJ1-6; TRBD1 might be the D (5 bases). V was shortened by 4 bases and J by 4 bases, with 15 bases between the two germline ends. Germline CDR1 reads SGHKS; CDR2 reads YYEKEE (reference sequence). CDR3 length: 16 amino acids. CDR3 loop: CASSPAGVDYNSPLHF. The DNA of the CDR3 is TGTGCCAGCAGCCCCGCGGGGGTGGATTATAATTCACCCCTCCACTTT.

This rearrangement joins TRBV2 to TRBJ2-7; D may be TRBD2 (7 bases). CDR1 SNHLY and CDR2 FYNNEI come from the germline V gene. The CDR3 covers 16 residues. Trimming removed 5 bases from V and 9 bases from J, with 26 bases in between. The CDR3 nucleotides read TGTGCCAGCAGTTTGGATGGGAGGGGGGGAAACGAAGGGCAGTACTTC. This sequence encodes CASSLDGRGGNEGQYF.

V gene TRBV7-9 combines with J gene TRBJ2-3, with TRBD2 matching over 13 bases. This CDR3 region has 15 residues. Losses at the gene ends were 8 bases for V and 8 bases for J; bases not matched to a gene: 10. CDR1 and CDR2 from the germline V gene are SEHNR and FQNEAQ (reference sequence). CDR3 loop: CASGGLAGDGGTQYF. Here the CDR3 DNA reads TGTGCCAGCGGAGGACTAGCGGGAGATGGAGGTACGCAGTATTTT.

This chain connects TRBV29-1 to TRBJ2-5; a possible D gene is TRBD2 (6 bases). The CDR3 runs 13 residues. V lost 5 bases to trimming and J lost 5 bases, with 15 bases between them. Germline-derived CDR1 and CDR2 are SQVTM and ANQGSEA. This CDR3 reads CSVRGLGGETQYF. The CDR3 DNA reads as TGCAGCGTTAGGGGCCTAGGAGGGGAGACCCAGTACTTC.

The chain couples TRBV2 to TRBJ2-2; 10 nucleotides align to TRBD2. The ends lost 6 bases at V and 5 bases at J; junction bases unmatched: 6. The CDR3 has 15 amino acids. Germline V CDR1 and CDR2: SNHLY, FYNNEI. CDR3 sequence: CASRYRTSGTGELFF. DNA for the CDR3: TGTGCCAGCAGGTACAGGACTAGCGGAACCGGGGAGCTGTTTTTT.

The gene calls are TRBV5-1 and TRBJ2-7; TRBD2 matches 14 bases. CDR3 length: 16 amino acids. Per germline, CDR1 SGHRS and CDR2 YFSETQ. V shed 5 bases, J shed 6 bases, and the junction held 10 bases outside the gene matches. CDR3 in amino acids: CASRSVGTSGRAEQYF. CDR3 sequence (DNA): TGCGCCAGCAGATCAGTAGGGACTAGCGGGAGAGCCGAGCAGTACTTC.

This clone was observed a single time. The chain recombines TRBV7-8 with TRBJ1-1; 7 positions agree with TRBD1. The V and J ends lost 7 bases and 0 bases, in that order; junction bases with no gene match: 5. Germline V gives CDR1 SGHVS, CDR2 FQNEAQ. The CDR3 consists of 14 residues. This CDR3 is CASTLTGLNTEAFF. The DNA of the CDR3 is TGTGCCAGCACCCTGACAGGGTTGAACACTGAAGCTTTCTTT.

This sequence joins TRBV5-4 and TRBJ2-7; 7 positions match TRBD2. The CDR3 runs to 14 residues. From germline, CDR1 is SGHNT and CDR2 YYREEE (reference sequence). The J segment lost 2 bases and the V segment lost 1 base, leaving 3 bases of the junction unmatched. The CDR3 region is CASSLNAGAYEQYF. CDR3 nucleotide sequence: TGTGCCAGCAGCTTGAATGCGGGGGCCTACGAGCAGTACTTC.

V and J are TRBV5-1 and TRBJ2-7; 8 bases are a match to TRBD1. Germline-derived CDR1 and CDR2 are SGHRS and YFSETQ. Losses at the gene ends were 0 bases for V and 5 bases for J; bases not matched to a gene: 13. The CDR3 contains 17 residues. The CDR3 is CASSLDVLGQGGHEQYF. In nucleotides, the CDR3 is TGCGCCAGCAGCTTGGACGTTTTAGGACAGGGTGGCCACGAGCAGTACTTC.

This clone was counted only a few times. The V and J genes are TRBV2 and TRBJ1-5; 9 positions agree with TRBD1. This CDR3 contains 17 residues. Trimming at V came to 6 bases and at J to 0 bases, leaving 9 bases not matched to a gene. The germline V gene has CDR1 SNHLY and CDR2 FYNNEI. CDR3 nucleotides: TGTGCCAGCAGGAGGGACAGGGAGGTTTTTAGCAATCAGCCCCAGCATTTT. Encoded protein: CASRRDREVFSNQPQHF.

V is TRBV5-4 and J is TRBJ2-1; tentatively, D is TRBD2 (5 bases). The germline CDR1 and CDR2 sequences are SGHNT and YYREEE (reference sequence). V was shortened by 3 bases and J by 9 bases, with 10 bases between the two germline ends. The CDR3 loop spans 12 amino acids. CDR3 sequence: CASSYSGVEQFF. DNA for the CDR3: TGTGCCAGCAGCTACTCCGGGGTTGAGCAGTTCTTC. Looking up the rest from reference TRBV5-4 and TRBJ2-1 gives the full variable domain: ETGVTQSPTHLIKTRGQQVTLRCSSQSGHNTVSWYQQALGQGPQFIFQYYREEENGRGNFPPRFSGLQFPNYSSELNVNALELDDSALYLCASSYSGVEQFFGPGTRLTVL.

This chain links TRBV6-6 with TRBJ1-2; D is possibly TRBD1 (5 bases). CDR3 length equals 12 residues. Trimming took 5 bases from V and 2 from J, leaving 6 bases between them. Germline loops: CDR1 MNHNY, CDR2 SVGAGI (reference sequence). The CDR3 nucleotides read TGTGCCAGCAGTGACAGAAACTATGGCTACACCTTC. This sequence encodes CASSDRNYGYTF.

The chain carries TRBV18 and TRBJ1-3; 7 nucleotides align to TRBD1. V trimming: 5 bases; J trimming: 4 bases; junction bases outside the gene matches: 8. This CDR3 contains 15 residues. The germline V gene encodes CDR1 KGHSH and CDR2 LQKENI. CDR3 in amino acids: CASSAQGLGGNTIYF. CDR3 DNA: TGTGCCAGCTCAGCACAGGGGCTTGGAGGAAACACCATATATTTT.

The chain couples TRBV30 to TRBJ2-7; 8 nucleotides line up with TRBD1. Germline-derived CDR1 and CDR2 are GTSNPN and SVGIG (reference sequence). The CDR3 is 12 residues long. Trimming cost V 6 bases and J 3 bases; bases outside gene matches: 4. The CDR3 reads CACAGGVYEQYF. The CDR3 coding sequence is TGTGCCTGCGCAGGGGGCGTCTACGAGCAGTACTTC. The entire variable domain, with the rest obtained from reference TRBV30 and TRBJ2-7, is as follows: SQTIHQWPATLVQPVGSPLSLECTVEGTSNPNLYWYRQAAGRGLQLLFYSVGIGQISSEVPQNLSASRPQDRQFILSSKKLLLSDSGFYLCACAGGVYEQYFGPGTRLTVT.

V and J are TRBV30 and TRBJ2-5; tentative D call: TRBD2 (5 bases). Germline V lookup: CDR1 GTSNPN, CDR2 SVGIG (reference sequence). V lost 5 bases, J lost 7 bases, and 20 bases lay in between. The length of the CDR3 is 14 residues. CDR3 loop: CAWWGSGSVGTQYF. CDR3 DNA: TGTGCCTGGTGGGGATCGGGTAGCGTAGGGACCCAGTACTTC.

This sequence joins TRBV7-9 and TRBJ1-5; 11 bases are shared with TRBD1. CDR3 size: 17 residues. Germline CDR1 SEHNR, CDR2 FQNEAQ (reference sequence). V lost 6 bases, J lost 4 bases, and 11 bases stayed unmatched. The CDR3 sequence is CASSRGTGGLGNQPQHF. Here the CDR3 DNA reads TGTGCCAGCAGTCGAGGGACAGGGGGTTTGGGTAATCAGCCCCAGCATTTT.

The chain recombines TRBV11-3 with TRBJ2-3; 7 bases map to TRBD1. The CDR3 loop spans 15 amino acids. The germline V gene encodes CDR1 SGHNT and CDR2 YENEEA. V lost 5 bases, J lost 5 bases, and 10 bases stayed unmatched. This CDR3 is CASSRGQVVLDTQYF. CDR3 DNA sequence: TGTGCCAGCAGCCGCGGACAGGTTGTTCTAGATACGCAGTATTTT.